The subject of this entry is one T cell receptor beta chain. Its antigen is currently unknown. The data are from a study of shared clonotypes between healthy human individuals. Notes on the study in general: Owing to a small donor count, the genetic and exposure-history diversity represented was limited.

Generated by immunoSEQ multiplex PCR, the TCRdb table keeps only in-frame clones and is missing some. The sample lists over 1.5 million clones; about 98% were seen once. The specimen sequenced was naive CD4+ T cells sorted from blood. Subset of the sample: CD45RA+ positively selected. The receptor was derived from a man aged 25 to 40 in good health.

CDR3 region: CASSYCTRRPSYEQYF. The DNA for the CDR3 is TGTGCCAGCAGTTACTGTACAAGGCGGCCATCCTACGAGCAGTACTTC. The J gene is TRBJ2-7, the V gene TRBV6-5; D is ambiguous. The germline CDR1 and CDR2 sequences are MNHEY and SVGAGI. With 1 base removed from V and 1 base from J, the gap between germline ends came to 14 bases. This CDR3 is built from 16 residues.